One sample yielded the 32 T cell receptor beta chains listed below, sequenced in a study of T cell responses to AZD1222 COVID-19 vaccine (dated by TCRdb to about 2021). The library relied on the immunoSEQ multiplex PCR assay. The source is immuneACCESS, and TCRdb retained only in-frame sequences with V and J called. Part of the clones is not carried over; for the studies checked, unresolved V genes explain less than half of this, and the remainder is unexplained. Recorded for this sample are just over 30,000 clones; around nine tenths of them occurred a single time. The ten largest clones represent 12% to 15% of the sample. In the paper's terms, the time point label means: about 28 days (+/-7) after the second vaccine dose. This material consisted of peripheral blood, taken 28 days after the second AZD1222 dose. These receptors all stem from an adult who received the AZD1222 COVID-19 vaccine.

The J gene is TRBJ2-7, the V gene TRBV7-2, with 7 bases that match TRBD2. Looked up from germline, CDR1 is SGHTA and CDR2 is FQGNSA. This CDR3 region has 13 residues. With V trimmed by 4 bases and J by 5 bases, 5 bases remained unmatched. CDR3 loop: CASSSVLADEQYF. In DNA form, the CDR3 reads TGTGCCAGCAGCTCCGTCCTAGCGGACGAGCAGTACTTC.

The chain recombines TRBV9 with TRBJ2-7, with D uncertain. CDR1 SGDLS and CDR2 YYNGEE come from the germline V gene. The ends were cut back, 0 bases at V and 0 bases at J, with 7 bases in the middle. The CDR3 consists of 14 residues. The CDR3 nucleotides read TGTGCCAGCAGCGTAGAGGGAAGCTCCTACGAGCAGTACTTC. This translates into CASSVEGSSYEQYF. The whole variable domain, remainder taken from reference TRBV9 and TRBJ2-7, is DSGVTQTPKHLITATGQRVTLRCSPRSGDLSVYWYQQSLDQGLQFLIQYYNGEERAKGNILERFSAQQFPDLHSELNLSSLELGDSALYFCASSVEGSSYEQYFGPGTRLTVT.

By sample fraction, this clone is large. The rearrangement uses TRBV14 and TRBJ2-5, with TRBD1 matching over 8 bases. Germline lookup yields CDR1 SGHDN and CDR2 FVKESK. The CDR3 loop spans 12 amino acids. Trimming removed 5 bases from V and 10 bases from J; junction bases left unmatched: 6. The CDR3 bases are TGTGCCAGCAGCTCGGACAGGGCTCTCCAGTACTTC. It is translated as CASSSDRALQYF. Full variable domain (missing parts from reference TRBV14 and TRBJ2-5): EAGVTQFPSHSVIEKGQTVTLRCDPISGHDNLYWYRRVMGKEIKFLLHFVKESKQDESGMPNNRFLAERTGGTYSTLKVQPAELEDSGVYFCASSSDRALQYFGPGTRLLVL.

CDR3 DNA sequence: TGTGCCAGCAGCCGTAGACAGGGGGACTACGAGCAGTACTTC. Translating gives CASSRRQGDYEQYF. The J gene is TRBJ2-7, the V gene TRBV7-6; 9 nucleotides line up with TRBD1. CDR3 length equals 14 residues. Losses at the gene ends were 5 bases for V and 3 bases for J; bases not matched to a gene: 5. The germline V gene encodes CDR1 SGHVS and CDR2 FNYEAQ. Full variable domain (remainder filled in from reference TRBV7-6 and TRBJ2-7): GAGVSQSPRYKVTKRGQDVALRCDPISGHVSLYWYRQALGQGPEFLTYFNYEAQQDKSGLPNDRFSAERPEGSISTLTIQRTEQRDSAMYRCASSRRQGDYEQYFGPGTRLTVT.

This clone was seen more than once but under ten times. The chain couples TRBV2 to TRBJ2-2; the match to TRBD2 covers 16 bases. CDR3 length: 16 residues. CDR1 is SNHLY, CDR2 FYNNEI, per germline. With 11 bases clipped from V and 5 bases from J, the junction kept 8 bases outside the gene matches. The CDR3 spells CALTTGLAGGTGELFF. For the CDR3, the DNA is TGTGCCCTCACCACGGGACTAGCGGGGGGGACCGGGGAGCTGTTTTTT. Full variable domain (rest looked up from reference TRBV2 and TRBJ2-2): EPEVTQTPSHQVTQMGQEVILRCVPISNHLYFYWYRQILGQKVEFLVSFYNNEISEKSEIFDDQFSVERPDGSNFTLKIRSTKLEDSAMYFCALTTGLAGGTGELFFGEGSRLTVL.

The chain recombines TRBV4-1 with TRBJ2-4; TRBD1 agrees at 11 bases. The V gene end was trimmed by 1 base and the J gene end by 8 bases; junction bases not matched to a gene: 4. The CDR3 is 15 residues long. Germline V gene data show CDR1 as MGHRA and CDR2 as YSYEKL. CDR3 DNA sequence: TGCGCCAGCAGCCAAGCTGGGGGACAGGGGGACATTCAGTACTTC. Amino acid sequence: CASSQAGGQGDIQYF.

The chain combines TRBV7-2 with TRBJ1-6; weak D call: TRBD1 (5 bases). Germline V lookup: CDR1 SGHTA, CDR2 FQGNSA. V was cut by 5 bases and J by 13 bases, with 15 bases left in between. The CDR3 has 13 amino acids. The CDR3 sequence: CASSATTVGPLHF. As DNA, the CDR3 is TGTGCCAGCAGCGCCACGACAGTTGGGCCCCTCCACTTT.

The genes are TRBV7-2 and TRBJ1-1; D call uncertain. V was clipped by 2 bases and J by 0 bases, with 10 bases between them. The length of the CDR3 is 15 residues. In germline, CDR1 is SGHTA, CDR2 FQGNSA. DNA of the CDR3: TGTGCCAGCAGCTTATTGCTAGGGATGAACACTGAAGCTTTCTTT. Translating gives CASSLLLGMNTEAFF.

The chain joins TRBV5-6 to TRBJ2-3, with no clear D. Trimming pared 1 base from V and 9 bases from J, leaving 21 bases between. The CDR3 runs 16 residues. Germline-derived CDR1 and CDR2 are SGHDT and YYEEEE. The CDR3 DNA is TGTGCCAGCAGCTTGCAGCTACGCCACAACCCATGGACGCAGTATTTT. The encoded protein is CASSLQLRHNPWTQYF.

The gene calls are TRBV6-5 and TRBJ2-5, with a tentative D call TRBD1 (5 bases). The V end lost 8 bases, the J end lost 4 bases, and 14 bases lay between the germline ends. Germline V lookup: CDR1 MNHEY, CDR2 SVGAGI. This CDR3 spans 13 amino acids. CDR3: CASGREVVETQYF. The CDR3, as DNA: TGTGCCAGCGGCAGGGAAGTAGTAGAGACCCAGTACTTC.

This chain joins TRBV19 and TRBJ2-2, with 14 bases identical to TRBD2. Germline V CDR1 and CDR2: LNHDA, SQIVND (reference sequence). Trimming took 6 bases from V and 1 from J; bases not matched to a gene: 4. This CDR3 spans 17 amino acids. For the CDR3, the DNA is TGTGCCAGTAGGGGGACTAGCGGGGGAAAGAACACCGGGGAGCTGTTTTTT. This codes for CASRGTSGGKNTGELFF. Complete variable domain (other parts from reference TRBV19 and TRBJ2-2): DGGITQSPKYLFRKEGQNVTLSCEQNLNHDAMYWYRQDPGQGLRLIYYSQIVNDFQKGDIAEGYSVSREKKESFPLTVTSAQKNPTAFYLCASRGTSGGKNTGELFFGEGSRLTVL.

The V call is TRBV9, the J call TRBJ1-1, with 8 bases aligning to TRBD1. The CDR3 is 15 residues long. Trimming cost V 1 base and J 1 base; bases outside gene matches: 3. Germline V lookup: CDR1 SGDLS, CDR2 YYNGEE. The CDR3 DNA sequence: TGTGCCAGCAGCGTAAGCGGGACAGGGAACACTGAAGCTTTCTTT. This encodes CASSVSGTGNTEAFF. Full variable domain (missing parts from reference TRBV9 and TRBJ1-1): DSGVTQTPKHLITATGQRVTLRCSPRSGDLSVYWYQQSLDQGLQFLIQYYNGEERAKGNILERFSAQQFPDLHSELNLSSLELGDSALYFCASSVSGTGNTEAFFGQGTRLTVV.

The chain joins TRBV6-5 to TRBJ1-1; D gene ambiguous. V was shortened by 4 bases and J by 5 bases, with 8 bases between the two germline ends. The germline V gene encodes CDR1 MNHEY and CDR2 SVGAGI. The CDR3 consists of 12 residues. The CDR3 spells CASSSSRTEAFF. For the CDR3, the DNA is TGTGCCAGCAGTTCTAGTAGGACTGAAGCTTTCTTT.

This clone has just a few counts. This chain joins TRBV18 and TRBJ1-2, with no clear D. V was shortened by 0 bases and J by 4 bases, with 9 bases between the two germline ends. The CDR3 has 14 residues. Germline V gives CDR1 KGHSH, CDR2 LQKENI. CDR3 residues: CASSPPAGTYGYTF. For the CDR3, the DNA is TGTGCCAGCTCACCACCGGCAGGAACCTATGGCTACACCTTC.

V usage is TRBV9 and J usage is TRBJ2-2, with D perhaps matching TRBD2 (6 bases). Germline V gives CDR1 SGDLS, CDR2 YYNGEE. The CDR3 is made up of 17 amino acids. Trimming pared 7 bases from V and 7 bases from J, leaving 26 bases between. Here the CDR3 reads CASQSSASAGLGGELFF. In nucleotides, the CDR3 is TGTGCCAGCCAGAGCTCAGCGAGTGCGGGGCTGGGCGGGGAGCTGTTTTTT.

The V and J genes are TRBV9 and TRBJ1-1; D unresolved. The V and J ends lost 0 bases and 1 base respectively, with 7 bases between them. Germline values: CDR1 SGDLS, CDR2 YYNGEE. The CDR3 is made up of 14 amino acids. DNA of the CDR3: TGTGCCAGCAGCGTAGGGAGGTGGAACACTGAAGCTTTCTTT. It specifies CASSVGRWNTEAFF.

This sequence joins TRBV2 and TRBJ1-1; D remains unclear. The length of the CDR3 is 11 residues. V was pared by 4 bases and J by 3 bases, with 3 bases between. CDR1 and CDR2 (germline): SNHLY, FYNNEI. DNA for the CDR3: TGTGCCAGCAGTGGATACACTGAAGCTTTCTTT. Its translation: CASSGYTEAFF.

The chain links TRBV5-4 to TRBJ1-4, with a tentative D call TRBD1 (5 bases). The V gene lost 0 bases and the J gene lost 3 bases, with 9 bases spanning the gap. The CDR3 length is 15 residues. The germline V gene encodes CDR1 SGHNT and CDR2 YYREEE (reference sequence). CDR3 in amino acids: CASSLAGGSNEKLFF. The CDR3 DNA reads TGTGCCAGCAGCTTGGCTGGGGGTTCTAATGAAAAACTGTTTTTT.

The chain is built from TRBV6-5 and TRBJ1-1, with D possibly being TRBD1 (5 bases). The V gene's germline CDR1 is MNHEY and CDR2 SVGAGI. The CDR3 runs 15 residues. Trimming stripped 7 bases from V and 4 bases from J, with 19 bases between. The CDR3 region is CASIRRGGVGTEAFF. CDR3 nucleotides: TGTGCCAGCATCAGGAGGGGAGGGGTTGGCACTGAAGCTTTCTTT.

The V and J genes are TRBV11-3 and TRBJ1-5; D remains unclear. Per germline, CDR1 SGHNT and CDR2 YENEEA. This CDR3 is 14 amino acids long. Trimming cost V 6 bases and J 5 bases, with 14 bases left between them. CDR3 nucleotide sequence: TGTGCCAGCAGGCGACACTCGAACCATCAGCCCCAGCATTTT. This sequence encodes CASRRHSNHQPQHF. Looking up the rest from reference TRBV11-3 and TRBJ1-5 gives the full variable domain: EAGVVQSPRYKIIEKKQPVAFWCNPISGHNTLYWYLQNLGQGPELLIRYENEEAVDDSQLPKDRFSAERLKGVDSTLKIQPAELGDSAVYLCASRRHSNHQPQHFGDGTRLSIL.

CDR3: CASSTADWPPYEQYF. The CDR3 nucleotides read TGTGCCAGCAGCACAGCAGATTGGCCCCCCTACGAGCAGTACTTC. The chain uses TRBV7-2 and TRBJ2-7; unclear D gene. The V and J ends lost 5 bases and 2 bases respectively, with 16 bases between them. The germline V gene has CDR1 SGHTA and CDR2 FQGNSA. The CDR3 totals 15 residues.

V and J are TRBV9 and TRBJ2-7, with D maybe TRBD1 (7 bases). From germline, CDR1 is SGDLS and CDR2 YYNGEE. The CDR3 length is 16 residues. V was trimmed by 4 bases and J by 2 bases, leaving 19 bases between them. The CDR3: CASSQGGSDVPYEQYF. The CDR3 DNA follows: TGTGCCAGCAGCCAGGGGGGATCAGATGTCCCCTACGAGCAGTACTTC.

This rearrangement joins TRBV18 to TRBJ2-5; TRBD2 matches 11 bases. The CDR3 contains 16 residues. Germline lookup yields CDR1 KGHSH and CDR2 LQKENI. V was clipped by 4 bases and J by 3 bases; unmatched bases: 7. This CDR3 is CASSQGGTSGKETQYF. CDR3 bases: TGTGCCAGCTCACAAGGCGGGACTAGCGGAAAAGAGACCCAGTACTTC.

J is TRBJ2-5 and V is TRBV6-5; weak D call: TRBD2 (6 bases). Germline V gives CDR1 MNHEY, CDR2 SVGAGI. CDR3 size: 13 residues. Deletions cut 7 bases from V and 4 bases from J, with 13 bases between. DNA for the CDR3: TGTGCCAGCACGACCCGGGGAGGAGAGACCCAGTACTTC. This translates into CASTTRGGETQYF.

The sample holds a few counts of this clone. J is TRBJ1-6 and V is TRBV12-3 or TRBV12-4; possible D gene TRBD1, 5 bases. V was shortened by 5 bases and J by 10 bases, with 12 bases between the two germline ends. The CDR3 is made up of 13 amino acids. The CDR3 here is CASSTGLGSPLHF. The CDR3 DNA follows: TGTGCCAGCAGTACGGGACTTGGATCACCCCTCCACTTT.

The sample holds a few counts of this clone. The rearrangement joins TRBV15 to TRBJ1-4, with TRBD1 identical over 8 bases. CDR1 and CDR2 from the germline V gene are LNHNV and YYDKDF (reference sequence). The CDR3 is 16 residues long. The J segment lost 6 bases and the V segment lost 3 bases, leaving 9 bases of the junction unmatched. The CDR3 sequence: CATSRYDRGLDEKLFF. CDR3 nucleotides: TGTGCCACCAGCAGGTATGACAGGGGATTGGATGAAAAACTGTTTTTT.

CDR3 loop: CASSYFLPGSGELFF. The CDR3 nucleotides are TGTGCCAGCAGTTACTTTCTACCTGGGTCCGGGGAGCTGTTTTTT. The V gene is TRBV6-5, the J gene TRBJ2-2, with no clear D. The CDR3 spans 15 residues. Per germline, CDR1 MNHEY and CDR2 SVGAGI. Trimming shortened V by 1 base and J by 6 bases, and 12 bases separated the two germline ends.

CDR3 sequence reads: CASSTTAGGKSTEAFF. DNA of the CDR3: TGTGCCAGCAGCACTACAGCAGGGGGCAAGAGTACTGAAGCTTTCTTT. The rearrangement links TRBV3-1 (or the pseudogene TRBV3-2) to TRBJ1-1; 8 bases map to TRBD1. V shed 5 bases and J 5 bases; nucleotides not matched to a gene: 13. From germline, CDR1 is LGHDT and CDR2 YNNKEL (reference sequence). The CDR3 is made up of 16 amino acids.

This clone has only one observation. This rearrangement joins TRBV5-5 to TRBJ1-1; no firm D call. CDR1 and CDR2 from the germline V gene are SGHKS and YYEKEE (reference sequence). The length of the CDR3 is 13 residues. Trimming stripped 4 bases from V and 7 bases from J, with 14 bases between. CDR3 residues: CASSRGPDGEAFF. In nucleotides, the CDR3 is TGTGCCAGCAGCCGAGGGCCCGACGGTGAAGCTTTCTTT.

This chain links TRBV11-2 with TRBJ2-5; the match to TRBD2 covers 11 bases. CDR1 is SGHAT and CDR2 is FQNNGV in the germline V gene. After removal of 6 bases from V and 6 bases from J, the junction contained 6 bases not matched to a gene. The CDR3 runs 14 residues. CDR3 sequence: CASRSSGGWQTQYF. Written as DNA, the CDR3 is TGTGCCAGCAGGTCTAGCGGGGGGTGGCAGACCCAGTACTTC. Combining the CDR3 with reference TRBV11-2 and TRBJ2-5 gives the whole variable domain EAGVAQSPRYKIIEKRQSVAFWCNPISGHATLYWYQQILGQGPKLLIQFQNNGVVDDSQLPKDRFSAERLKGVDSTLKIQPAKLEDSAVYLCASRSSGGWQTQYFGPGTRLLVL.

The rearrangement joins TRBV5-8 to TRBJ1-4; D ambiguous. The V end was cut by 2 bases, the J end by 5 bases, with 7 bases between. The CDR3 runs to 13 residues. In germline, CDR1 is SGHTS, CDR2 YDEGEE. This chain's CDR3 is CASSFQRNEKLFF. The DNA of the CDR3 is TGTGCCAGCAGCTTTCAGCGAAATGAAAAACTGTTTTTT.

The J gene is TRBJ1-2, the V gene TRBV10-3, with 9 bases that match TRBD1. This CDR3 is 15 amino acids long. V dropped 4 bases and J dropped 8; count of bases not matched to a gene: 11. The germline V gene encodes CDR1 ENHRY and CDR2 SYGVKD. For the CDR3, the DNA is TGTGCCATCAGTGTGGGGACAGGGAAGGGCGAAGGCTACACCTTC. It specifies CAISVGTGKGEGYTF.